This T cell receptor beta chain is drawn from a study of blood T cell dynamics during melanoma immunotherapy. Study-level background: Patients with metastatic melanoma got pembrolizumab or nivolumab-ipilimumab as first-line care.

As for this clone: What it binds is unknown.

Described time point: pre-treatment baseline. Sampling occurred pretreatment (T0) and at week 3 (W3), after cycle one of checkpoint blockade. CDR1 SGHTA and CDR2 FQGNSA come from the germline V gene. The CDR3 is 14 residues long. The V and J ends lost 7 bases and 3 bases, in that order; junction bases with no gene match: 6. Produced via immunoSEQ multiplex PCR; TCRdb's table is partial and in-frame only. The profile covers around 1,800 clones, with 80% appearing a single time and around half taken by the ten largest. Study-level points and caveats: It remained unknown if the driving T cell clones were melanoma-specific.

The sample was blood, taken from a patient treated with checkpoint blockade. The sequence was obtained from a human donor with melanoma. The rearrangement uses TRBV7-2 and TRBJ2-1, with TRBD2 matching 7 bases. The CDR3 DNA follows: TGTGCCAGCACCCCAGCGGGGTACTACAATGAGCAGTTCTTC. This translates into CASTPAGYYNEQFF.